Sequencing of this TCR beta chain was carried out in a study of blood T cell repertoires in COVID-19 (dated by TCRdb to about 2020). For context, the study as a whole: Samples from collaborators originated in the United States, Italy and Spain and spanned both the acute and convalescent phases of COVID-19. The sample metadata nearly always contained a de-identified subject ID, COVID-19 status, age in years and sex. The material from the prospective study consisted of cDNA or gDNA derived from T cells, B-cell-depleted T cells, or PBMCs. Where available, HLA class I and class II types were taken from metadata supplied by the sample provider and were not determined by assay-based typing. The repertoires were released in a freely available public database intended as a resource for research on the immune response to SARS-CoV-2. Samples came from the ongoing ImmuneRACE study (first 160 participants) plus 1,254 subjects from 6 global collaborators. Deeply sampled blood TCRbeta repertoires from subjects exposed to, actively infected with, or recovered from COVID-19 were included in the dataset. General study outcomes and caveats: The amount of clinical and demographic metadata varied by source and participant and was provided uncurated.

At one collaborating source in Seattle, patients were enrolled during active infection and were followed longitudinally through the course of disease. Each collaborating institution followed its own protocols to collect whole blood in K2EDTA tubes. Collaborator samples were shipped for TCRbeta analysis as frozen whole blood, isolated PBMCs, or DNA extracted from either sample type. CDR1 and CDR2 are drawn from the germline V gene: SGDLS, YYNGEE. From its cysteine to its phenylalanine, the CDR3 spans 15 amino acids. Only the CDR3 DNA stays, 45 bases, in frame from base 1. Between the V and J ends, shortened by 4 bases and 4 bases respectively, the junction contains 17 bases. This clone occurred once. Its antigen remains undetermined. Base-call qualities are not available, and no considerably larger clone is one nucleotide away. TCRbeta CDR3 regions were amplified from genomic DNA by means of the immunoSEQ Assay, a bias-controlled multiplex PCR. The source study handled its data this way. Within the assay, amplification of reference gene primers was used to estimate how many nucleated cells each sample contained. To quantify the absolute abundance of each unique TCRbeta CDR3 rearrangement, sequence reads were collapsed and filtered. For each sample, productive Simpson clonality was calculated by taking the square root of Simpson's diversity index across productive rearrangements. Entries here come from immuneACCESS through TCRdb and include only in-frame sequences with V and J called. Some clones fail to appear in such tables; in the studies checked, an unresolved V gene covers under half of the shortfall, and the cause of the remainder is unknown. V and J calls and clone size are those listed in that table; D and trimming were worked out from the DNA. The sample contains 200,000 to 250,000 clones, approximately 90% of them found a single time. The ten largest account for around 0.84% of the sample.

The chain joins TRBV9 to TRBJ1-2; 5 matching bases give a weak D call of TRBD1. The clonotype originates from a man between 60 and 75 years old with COVID-19, enrolled during active disease. Input material: peripheral blood. DNA sequence: TGTGCCAGCAGCCTTGGAGGAGGGGTCGCCTATGGCTACACCTTC. Its coded protein is CASSLGGGVAYGYTF.